The 22 T cell receptor beta chains given below trace back to one sample, sequenced in a study of T cell responses to AZD1222 COVID-19 vaccine. Repertoires were generated with immunoSEQ multiplex PCR, while TCRdb's copy carries only in-frame clones and drops some. The sample yields about 130,000 clones, 88% seen once. Sequenced material: peripheral blood, taken 28 days after the second AZD1222 dose. The receptors were gathered from an adult who received the AZD1222 COVID-19 vaccine.

The rearrangement links TRBV7-2 to TRBJ2-2; D call uncertain. Germline lookup yields CDR1 SGHTA and CDR2 FQGNSA. The length of the CDR3 is 11 residues. Trimming took 4 bases from V and 7 from J, leaving 4 bases between them. The CDR3 nucleotides read TGTGCCAGCAGCTCCTACGGGGAGCTGTTTTTT. The encoded protein is CASSSYGELFF.

V and J are TRBV6-5 and TRBJ2-1, with 10 bases fitting TRBD2. Germline V gives CDR1 MNHEY, CDR2 SVGAGI. This CDR3 has 15 residues. The ends lost 5 bases at V and 2 bases at J; junction bases unmatched: 3. The CDR3 loop reads CASSTSGETYNEQFF. CDR3 in DNA: TGTGCCAGCAGTACTAGCGGGGAGACCTACAATGAGCAGTTCTTC.

The chain has TRBV27 and TRBJ2-7, with TRBD1 matching 9 bases. This CDR3 has 16 amino acids. V shed 1 base and J 7 bases; nucleotides not matched to a gene: 11. The germline CDR1 and CDR2 sequences are MNHEY and SMNVEV (reference sequence). This CDR3 reads CASSLLGTTGGWEQYF. The CDR3 coding sequence is TGTGCCAGCAGTTTATTAGGCACAACAGGGGGCTGGGAGCAGTACTTC.

The V and J genes are TRBV6-5 and TRBJ1-2, with D perhaps matching TRBD1 (6 bases). Trimming pared 6 bases from V and 3 bases from J, leaving 11 bases between. Germline values: CDR1 MNHEY, CDR2 SVGAGI. The CDR3 consists of 13 residues. CDR3 in amino acids: CASSITGYYGYTF. CDR3 sequence (DNA): TGTGCCAGCAGCATAACAGGGTACTATGGCTACACCTTC.

The chain combines TRBV7-6 with TRBJ2-7; 9 nucleotides line up with TRBD2. V trimming: 5 bases; J trimming: 11 bases; junction bases outside the gene matches: 13. This CDR3 contains 14 residues. Germline values: CDR1 SGHVS, CDR2 FNYEAQ. CDR3 protein: CASSRLAGVVAEYF. CDR3 sequence (DNA): TGTGCCAGCAGCCGATTAGCGGGAGTGGTTGCGGAGTACTTC.

A single count supports this clone. The chain is built from TRBV11-2 and TRBJ2-7; 10 nucleotides align to TRBD2. The V and J ends lost 5 bases and 6 bases, in that order; junction bases with no gene match: 4. Germline CDR1 SGHAT, CDR2 FQNNGV. The CDR3 is 13 residues long. CDR3 DNA sequence: TGTGCCAGCAGCAGACAGCGGGAGGGCGAGCAGTACTTC. It specifies CASSRQREGEQYF. Based on the CDR3 plus reference TRBV11-2 and TRBJ2-7, the full variable domain is EAGVAQSPRYKIIEKRQSVAFWCNPISGHATLYWYQQILGQGPKLLIQFQNNGVVDDSQLPKDRFSAERLKGVDSTLKIQPAKLEDSAVYLCASSRQREGEQYFGPGTRLTVT.

The V call is TRBV24-1, the J call TRBJ1-4; tentative D call: TRBD1 (6 bases). Germline V gene sequence: CDR1 KGHDR, CDR2 SFDVKD. The CDR3 contains 16 residues. V lost 3 bases and J 6 bases, leaving 16 bases between the germline ends. The CDR3: CATSDTAAGEDEKLFF. The CDR3, as DNA: TGTGCCACCAGTGATACCGCTGCAGGGGAAGATGAAAAACTGTTTTTT.

The rearrangement joins TRBV11-3 to TRBJ1-6, with TRBD1 matching over 9 bases. Germline assignment: CDR1 SGHNT and CDR2 YENEEA. V lost 2 bases to trimming and J lost 9 bases; unmatched junction nucleotides: 8. This CDR3 comprises 16 residues. CDR3 nucleotides: TGTGCCAGCAGCTTATACGGGACAGGGACCGGTTCACCCCTCCACTTT. Protein sequence: CASSLYGTGTGSPLHF.

The gene calls are TRBV3-1 (or the pseudogene TRBV3-2) and TRBJ1-5; perhaps TRBD1 as D (5 bases). The CDR3 runs 14 residues. Germline V gene lookup returns CDR1 LGHDT and CDR2 YNNKEL (reference sequence). The V and J ends lost 4 bases and 6 bases respectively, with 13 bases between them. The CDR3 DNA follows: TGTGCCAGCAGCCCCGGGACCCTAAGTCAGCCCCAGCATTTT. Protein: CASSPGTLSQPQHF.

This chain joins TRBV18 and TRBJ1-5; D possibly corresponds to TRBD1 (5 bases). The CDR3 sequence is 17 residues long. Germline-derived CDR1 and CDR2 are KGHSH and LQKENI. V shed 0 bases and J shed 0 bases, with 12 bases lying between them. The CDR3 region is CASSPPGDPYSNQPQHF. CDR3 bases: TGTGCCAGCTCACCACCGGGGGATCCGTATAGCAATCAGCCCCAGCATTTT.

The V gene is TRBV28, the J gene TRBJ1-2; D call uncertain. V lost 7 bases and J lost 5, with 14 bases in between. This CDR3 has 13 amino acids. Germline values: CDR1 MDHEN, CDR2 SYDVKM. The DNA for the CDR3 is TGTGCCAGCACCACGACGGGCAAATATGGCTACACCTTC. Residues: CASTTTGKYGYTF.

This chain joins TRBV10-1 and TRBJ2-7, with a tentative D call TRBD2 (6 bases). The CDR3 is 16 residues long. Trimming cost V 3 bases and J 1 base, with 16 bases left between them. CDR1 and CDR2 (germline): WNHNN, SYGVQD (reference sequence). CDR3 coding DNA: TGCGCCAGCAGTGATAATACGGTAGCGGCATCCTACGAGCAGTACTTC. Its protein is CASSDNTVAASYEQYF.

J is TRBJ2-7 and V is TRBV4-1, with D perhaps TRBD2 (6 bases). CDR1 and CDR2 from the germline V gene are MGHRA and YSYEKL. CDR3 size: 15 residues. With 2 bases removed from V and 0 bases from J, the gap between germline ends came to 11 bases. CDR3 DNA: TGCGCCAGCAGCCAACAGGCTAGCGACTCCTACGAGCAGTACTTC. It codes for CASSQQASDSYEQYF.

The V gene is TRBV5-4, the J gene TRBJ2-2, with 8 bases identical to TRBD1. Looked up from germline, CDR1 is SGHNT and CDR2 is YYREEE (reference sequence). V was pared by 4 bases and J by 7 bases, with 6 bases of the junction left unmatched. The CDR3 consists of 14 residues. The CDR3, as DNA: TGTGCCAGCAGCCAGGACAGGGCGATCGGGGAGCTGTTTTTT. This sequence encodes CASSQDRAIGELFF.

This chain links TRBV5-5 with TRBJ2-2, with no clear D. V lost 5 bases and J lost 0, with 17 bases in between. CDR1 is SGHKS, CDR2 YYEKEE, per germline (reference sequence). This CDR3 has 17 amino acids. The CDR3 sequence: CASRSMIGQTNTGELFF. CDR3 bases: TGTGCCAGCAGGTCCATGATTGGGCAGACGAACACCGGGGAGCTGTTTTTT.

This chain connects TRBV3-1 (or the pseudogene TRBV3-2) to TRBJ1-2; TRBD1 might be the D (5 bases). This CDR3 comprises 17 residues. Germline-derived CDR1 and CDR2 are LGHDT and YNNKEL (reference sequence). V shed 1 base and J shed 3 bases, with 18 bases lying between them. This chain's CDR3 is CASSQVERDSSYYGYTF. The CDR3 DNA follows: TGTGCCAGCAGCCAAGTCGAAAGGGACTCTAGCTACTATGGCTACACCTTC.

The chain joins TRBV16 to TRBJ2-7; TRBD1 matches 7 bases. The germline CDR1 and CDR2 sequences are KGHSY and FQNENV. V shed 6 bases, J shed 0 bases, and the junction held 2 bases outside the gene matches. The CDR3 is made up of 13 amino acids. The CDR3 DNA sequence: TGTGCCAGCAGTCGGGACAGCTCCTACGAGCAGTACTTC. Translating gives CASSRDSSYEQYF.

As concerns this clone: This same CDR3 is encoded by further DNA sequences in the sample. The gene calls are TRBV3-1 (or the pseudogene TRBV3-2) and TRBJ1-2, with 7 bases identical to TRBD1. V dropped 5 bases and J dropped 4; count of bases not matched to a gene: 1. The CDR3 has 12 amino acids. Germline values: CDR1 LGHDT, CDR2 YNNKEL (reference sequence). CDR3 nucleotide sequence: TGTGCCAGCAGCGGGGACAGCTATGGCTACACCTTC. Amino acids: CASSGDSYGYTF.

The chain links TRBV20-1 to TRBJ2-7, with D possibly TRBD1 on 5 matching bases. Germline V gene data show CDR1 as DFQATT and CDR2 as SNEGSKA (reference sequence). Trimming stripped 6 bases from V and 4 bases from J, with 10 bases between. The CDR3 runs to 11 residues. CDR3: CSAPKGYEQYF. CDR3 sequence (DNA): TGCAGTGCCCCAAAGGGGTACGAGCAGTACTTC.

The gene calls are TRBV19 and TRBJ1-1, with D uncertain. The CDR3 loop spans 12 amino acids. Germline CDR1 reads LNHDA; CDR2 reads SQIVND (reference sequence). V lost 6 bases, J lost 2 bases, and 7 bases lay in between. The CDR3 region is CASRYRNTEAFF. CDR3 in DNA: TGTGCCAGTAGATACAGAAACACTGAAGCTTTCTTT.

The chain combines TRBV4-1 with TRBJ1-1; D is possibly TRBD1 (5 bases). Germline V gene lookup returns CDR1 MGHRA and CDR2 YSYEKL. V lost 1 base to trimming and J lost 11 bases, with 20 bases between them. The CDR3 is 15 residues long. The CDR3 DNA reads TGCGCCAGCAGCCAAGCTCCGACGGACACCACAGCGGCTTTCTTT. This encodes CASSQAPTDTTAAFF.

The CDR3 spells CASSYTGDETGELFF. DNA for the CDR3: TGTGCCAGCAGTTACACAGGGGATGAGACCGGGGAGCTGTTTTTT. The gene calls are TRBV6-2 or TRBV6-3 and TRBJ2-2, with TRBD1 matching 7 bases. Germline CDR1 MNHEY, CDR2 SVGEGT. The CDR3 length is 15 residues. After removal of 2 bases from V and 5 bases from J, the junction contained 5 bases not matched to a gene.